The 24 T cell receptor beta chains presented below share a single source sample, sequenced in a study of T-cell memory formation after mild COVID-19. TCRdb fed the 5' RACE reads into MiXCR, producing one record per CDR3 protein. Counted here are about 600,000 distinct CDR3 sequences, about a fifth occurring once; the ten biggest clones make up about 8.2%. The sequenced sample consisted of PBMCs or a T cell subset sorted from them (not recorded which). The receptors were sampled from an adult woman who had mild COVID-19 (a few samples of this study predate the infection). Cell type and time point are not known.

This clonotype appeared a few times. The V and J genes are TRBV28 and TRBJ2-7; 7 nucleotides agree with TRBD1. The V gene's germline CDR1 is MDHEN and CDR2 SYDVKM. With 4 bases clipped from V and 1 base from J, the junction kept 4 bases outside the gene matches. This CDR3 comprises 14 residues. In DNA form, the CDR3 reads TGTGCCAGCAGTTCGACAGGGAAGTCCTACGAGCAGTACTTC. Protein sequence: CASSSTGKSYEQYF.

The genes are TRBV3-1 and TRBJ2-1; the D gene is possibly TRBD1 (6 bases). The ends were cut back, 2 bases at V and 0 bases at J, with 20 bases in the middle. CDR1 is LGHDT and CDR2 is YNNKEL in the germline V gene (reference sequence). The CDR3 totals 19 residues. The CDR3 DNA reads as TGTGCCAGCAGCCAATATCTAGTTCGGCAGGGGAGCTCCTACAATGAGCAGTTCTTC. Amino acids: CASSQYLVRQGSSYNEQFF.

This clonotype appeared many times. V usage is TRBV12-3 or TRBV12-4 and J usage is TRBJ2-1; possible D gene TRBD2, 5 bases. The CDR3 runs to 13 residues. V was shortened by 7 bases and J by 0 bases, with 7 bases between the two germline ends. CDR3 residues: CASKGSSYNEQFF. CDR3 in DNA: TGTGCCAGCAAAGGGAGCTCCTACAATGAGCAGTTCTTC.

The chain uses TRBV6-5 and TRBJ2-5; 11 bases match TRBD2. Germline assignment: CDR1 MNHEY and CDR2 SVGAGI. The CDR3 loop spans 16 amino acids. V gave up 6 bases and J gave up 2 bases; unmatched junction bases: 8. The CDR3 DNA reads as TGTGCCAGCAGAACTAGCGGGGGAGGGTATCAAGAGACCCAGTACTTC. This codes for CASRTSGGGYQETQYF.

This clonotype was detected a few times. The chain recombines TRBV12-3 or TRBV12-4 with TRBJ2-7; 8 positions match TRBD2. This CDR3 has 14 residues. Trimming removed 4 bases from V and 2 bases from J; junction bases left unmatched: 4. The CDR3 is CASSSSGLTYEQYF. The CDR3 region has the DNA TGTGCCAGCAGTTCTAGCGGGCTTACCTACGAGCAGTACTTC.

This clonotype was counted a few times. The rearrangement uses TRBV3-1 and TRBJ2-7, with 7 bases aligning to TRBD2. V was clipped by 0 bases and J by 0 bases; unmatched bases: 5. The CDR3 extends over 16 amino acids. Germline-derived CDR1 and CDR2 are LGHDT and YNNKEL (reference sequence). The CDR3 DNA is TGTGCCAGCAGCCAAGAATCTTCTAGCGGCTCCTACGAGCAGTACTTC. This encodes CASSQESSSGSYEQYF.

The rearrangement joins TRBV7-3 to TRBJ2-7; D may match TRBD1 or TRBD2 (6 bases each). Trimming left V 5 bases short and J 4 bases short, with 18 bases between. The V gene's germline CDR1 is SGHTA and CDR2 FQGTGA. The CDR3 consists of 15 residues. The DNA of the CDR3 is TGTGCCAGCAGCCCGAACGGGGGCAGCGGGTACGAGCAGTACTTC. Translation: CASSPNGGSGYEQYF.

The gene calls are TRBV10-3 and TRBJ1-1; 7 positions agree with TRBD1. With 2 bases clipped from V and 4 bases from J, the junction kept 4 bases outside the gene matches. Per germline, CDR1 ENHRY and CDR2 SYGVKD. CDR3 length: 14 amino acids. CDR3 sequence reads: CAISEDRAVTEAFF. CDR3 nucleotides: TGTGCCATCAGTGAGGACAGGGCAGTCACTGAAGCTTTCTTT.

The chain employs TRBV7-8 and TRBJ1-2; TRBD1 might be the D (5 bases). CDR1 and CDR2 (germline): SGHVS, FQNEAQ. Trimming cost V 1 base and J 2 bases, with 17 bases left between them. The CDR3 contains 17 residues. CDR3 coding DNA: TGTGCCAGCAGCTTAGGGTCACTTGGGGACTTGAACTATGGCTACACCTTC. As protein: CASSLGSLGDLNYGYTF.

This clonotype was counted between two and nine times. The DNA for the CDR3 is TGCAGTGCTAGAGATCGGGCGGGAGGCTACGAGCAGTACTTC. This encodes CSARDRAGGYEQYF. The genes are TRBV20-1 and TRBJ2-7; TRBD2 matches 8 bases. V trimming: 0 bases; J trimming: 3 bases; junction bases outside the gene matches: 4. The germline CDR1 and CDR2 sequences are DFQATT and SNEGSKA (reference sequence). The CDR3 has 14 residues.

V usage is TRBV14 and J usage is TRBJ2-1; TRBD2 is a possible D gene (5 bases). This CDR3 contains 15 residues. V was trimmed by 3 bases and J by 4 bases, leaving 13 bases between them. The germline gives CDR1 SGHDN, CDR2 FVKESK. In DNA, the CDR3 is TGTGCCAGCAGCCAGACTCAAACGGGGTACAATGAGCAGTTCTTC. This codes for CASSQTQTGYNEQFF.

This clonotype has just a few counts. CDR3 protein: CASSPEGRPTGYTF. CDR3 sequence (DNA): TGTGCCAGCTCACCCGAAGGACGGCCAACAGGCTACACCTTC. The chain joins TRBV18 to TRBJ1-2; no clear D gene. Per the germline V gene, CDR1 is KGHSH and CDR2 is LQKENI. V was trimmed by 3 bases and J by 8 bases, leaving 16 bases between them. The CDR3 has 14 amino acids.

There are a few counts of this clonotype. The chain uses TRBV2 and TRBJ2-7; D may match TRBD1 or TRBD2 (6 bases each). V was cut by 7 bases and J by 2 bases, with 12 bases left in between. CDR1 SNHLY and CDR2 FYNNEI come from the germline V gene. The CDR3 is 13 amino acids. CDR3 residues: CASMLEGAYEQYF. DNA for the CDR3: TGTGCCAGCATGTTGGAGGGGGCCTACGAGCAGTACTTC.

This chain connects TRBV20-1 to TRBJ2-1, with 11 bases matching TRBD2. The CDR3 has 15 residues. The junction had 4 bases not matched to a gene; V was cut back by 0 bases and J by 6 bases. Looked up from germline, CDR1 is DFQATT and CDR2 is SNEGSKA (reference sequence). The CDR3 DNA is TGCAGTGCTAGAGAGCCACTAGCGGGAGTCAATGAGCAGTTCTTC. Its translation is CSAREPLAGVNEQFF.

The rearrangement joins TRBV20-1 to TRBJ1-2; 7 nucleotides align to TRBD1. Germline V gene data show CDR1 as DFQATT and CDR2 as SNEGSKA (reference sequence). The CDR3 has 14 residues. V was clipped by 5 bases and J by 2 bases; unmatched bases: 8. The CDR3 here is CSAPMGTENYGYTF. CDR3 bases: TGCAGTGCTCCCATGGGGACAGAGAACTATGGCTACACCTTC.

This clonotype has a handful of counts. The gene calls are TRBV7-3 and TRBJ2-3; a weak D match, TRBD2 (6 bases). CDR1 SGHTA and CDR2 FQGTGA come from the germline V gene. The CDR3 sequence is 15 residues long. V dropped 5 bases and J dropped 8 bases, with 20 bases sitting between them. In nucleotides, the CDR3 is TGTGCCAGCAGCCCTGGGGGGTCCGGGGCGGGTACGCAGTATTTT. Amino acid sequence: CASSPGGSGAGTQYF.

The rearrangement uses TRBV27 and TRBJ2-7, with a tentative D call TRBD1 (6 bases). The CDR3 loop spans 16 amino acids. V was trimmed by 6 bases and J by 1 base, leaving 19 bases between them. Germline CDR1 and CDR2: MNHEY and SMNVEV (reference sequence). CDR3 protein: CASSPIPRTVSYEQYF. The CDR3 DNA follows: TGTGCCAGCAGCCCTATACCTAGGACAGTTTCCTACGAGCAGTACTTC.

This clonotype came up a few times. The chain carries TRBV18 and TRBJ2-3, with 7 bases lining up with TRBD1. Losses at the gene ends were 3 bases for V and 1 base for J; bases not matched to a gene: 7. Germline assignment: CDR1 KGHSH and CDR2 LQKENI. The CDR3 length is 16 residues. CDR3 nucleotides: TGTGCCAGCTCACCTCCGGTAGGGACAGGCACAGATACGCAGTATTTT. Protein sequence: CASSPPVGTGTDTQYF.

This clonotype was detected only a few times. The chain joins TRBV30 to TRBJ2-1, with D uncertain. Germline V gene data show CDR1 as GTSNPN and CDR2 as SVGIG (reference sequence). Trimming stripped 2 bases from V and 0 bases from J, with 17 bases between. CDR3 length equals 17 residues. Here the CDR3 reads CAWSRHEGLRSYNEQFF. The CDR3 DNA sequence: TGTGCCTGGAGTCGCCACGAAGGGTTACGCTCCTACAATGAGCAGTTCTTC.

This clonotype has just a few counts. The genes are TRBV6-1 and TRBJ2-2; TRBD2 agrees at 8 bases. V trimming: 7 bases; J trimming: 5 bases; junction bases outside the gene matches: 9. Germline-derived CDR1 and CDR2 are MNHNS and SASEGT. The CDR3 is 15 amino acids. The CDR3 protein is CASTGGRIGTGELFF. CDR3 nucleotide sequence: TGTGCCAGCACTGGCGGGAGGATCGGGACCGGGGAGCTGTTTTTT.

This clonotype has only a few counts. Germline is not matched at one junction end, which may reflect a read error. The chain employs TRBV12-3 or TRBV12-4 and TRBJ2-1; 10 nucleotides agree with TRBD2. CDR3 length: 12 residues. The CDR3 spells CASSLARLAGVF. Written as DNA, the CDR3 is TGTGCCAGCAGTTTAGCGCGGCTAGCGGGAGTCTTC.

The chain has TRBV24-1 and TRBJ2-2, with D perhaps TRBD1 (5 bases). The CDR3 has 14 residues. V lost 7 bases and J lost 0, with 8 bases in between. Germline lookup yields CDR1 KGHDR and CDR2 SFDVKD. CDR3 nucleotides: TGTGCCACCAGCGACAGTACGAACACCGGGGAGCTGTTTTTT. It translates to CATSDSTNTGELFF.

V is TRBV5-1 and J is TRBJ2-7; 9 nucleotides align to TRBD2. The ends lost 0 bases at V and 0 bases at J; junction bases unmatched: 4. This CDR3 has 16 amino acids. CDR1 is SGHRS, CDR2 YFSETQ, per germline. DNA of the CDR3: TGCGCCAGCAGCTTGGGGTCTAGCGGGATCTCCTACGAGCAGTACTTC. Protein sequence: CASSLGSSGISYEQYF.

This clonotype was recorded a few times. The chain has TRBV7-9 and TRBJ2-2; 8 positions agree with TRBD1. Germline V gene sequence: CDR1 SEHNR, CDR2 FQNEAQ (reference sequence). CDR3 size: 19 residues. With 5 bases clipped from V and 4 bases from J, the junction kept 18 bases outside the gene matches. The CDR3 is CASSGGTGKQLVGTGELFF. The DNA for the CDR3 is TGTGCCAGCAGCGGGGGGACAGGAAAGCAATTGGTTGGCACCGGGGAGCTGTTTTTT.